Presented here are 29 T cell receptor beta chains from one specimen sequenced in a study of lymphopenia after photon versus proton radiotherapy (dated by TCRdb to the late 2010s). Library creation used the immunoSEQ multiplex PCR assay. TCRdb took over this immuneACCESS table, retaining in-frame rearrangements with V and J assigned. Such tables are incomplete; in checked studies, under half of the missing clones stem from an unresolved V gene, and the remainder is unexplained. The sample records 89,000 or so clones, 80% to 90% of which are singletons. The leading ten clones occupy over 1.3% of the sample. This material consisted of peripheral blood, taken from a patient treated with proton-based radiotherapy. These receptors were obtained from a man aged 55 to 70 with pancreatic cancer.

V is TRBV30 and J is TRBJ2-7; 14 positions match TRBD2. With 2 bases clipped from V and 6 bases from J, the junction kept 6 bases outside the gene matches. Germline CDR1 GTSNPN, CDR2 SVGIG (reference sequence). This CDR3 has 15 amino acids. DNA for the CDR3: TGTGCCTGGAGTCGACTAGCGGGAGGGCCAGGCGAGCAGTACTTC. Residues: CAWSRLAGGPGEQYF.

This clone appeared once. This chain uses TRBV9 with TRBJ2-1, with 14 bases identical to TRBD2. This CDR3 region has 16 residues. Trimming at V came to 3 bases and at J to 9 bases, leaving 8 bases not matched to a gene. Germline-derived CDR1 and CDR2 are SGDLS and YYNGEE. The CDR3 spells CASSAGTSGSKVEQFF. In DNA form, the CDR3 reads TGTGCCAGCAGCGCTGGGACTAGCGGGAGCAAGGTTGAGCAGTTCTTC.

The CDR3 sequence is CASSPGTGANYGYTF. CDR3 bases: TGTGCCAGCAGTCCGGGGACAGGTGCTAACTATGGCTACACCTTC. The chain carries TRBV28 and TRBJ1-2; TRBD1 matches 8 bases. This CDR3 is 15 amino acids long. The germline gives CDR1 MDHEN, CDR2 SYDVKM. The V and J ends lost 5 bases and 0 bases, in that order; junction bases with no gene match: 5.

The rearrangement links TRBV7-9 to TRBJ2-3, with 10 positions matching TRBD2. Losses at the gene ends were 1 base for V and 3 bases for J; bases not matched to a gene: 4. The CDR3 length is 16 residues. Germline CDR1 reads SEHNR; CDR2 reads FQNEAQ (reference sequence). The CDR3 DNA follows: TGTGCCAGCAGCTTAGGGGCTAGCGGGAGTACAGATACGCAGTATTTT. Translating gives CASSLGASGSTDTQYF.

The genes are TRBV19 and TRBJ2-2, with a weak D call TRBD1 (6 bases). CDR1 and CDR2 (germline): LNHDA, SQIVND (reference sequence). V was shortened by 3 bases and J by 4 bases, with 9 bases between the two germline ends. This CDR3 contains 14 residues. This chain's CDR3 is CASSIKQGTGELFF. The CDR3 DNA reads TGTGCCAGTAGTATTAAACAGGGCACCGGGGAGCTGTTTTTT.

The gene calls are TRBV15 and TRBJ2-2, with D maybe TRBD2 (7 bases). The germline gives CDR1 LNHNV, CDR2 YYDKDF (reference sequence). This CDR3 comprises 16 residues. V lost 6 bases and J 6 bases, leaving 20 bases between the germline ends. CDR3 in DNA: TGTGCCACCAGACCTCTAGCGGAGGGGGTCTCCGGGGAGCTGTTTTTT. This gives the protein CATRPLAEGVSGELFF.

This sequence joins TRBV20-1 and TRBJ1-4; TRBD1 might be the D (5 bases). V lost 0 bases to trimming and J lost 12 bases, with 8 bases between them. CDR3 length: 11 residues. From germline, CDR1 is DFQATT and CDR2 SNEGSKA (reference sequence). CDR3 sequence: CSARDLRELFF. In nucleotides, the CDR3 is TGCAGTGCTAGAGATCTCAGGGAACTGTTTTTT.

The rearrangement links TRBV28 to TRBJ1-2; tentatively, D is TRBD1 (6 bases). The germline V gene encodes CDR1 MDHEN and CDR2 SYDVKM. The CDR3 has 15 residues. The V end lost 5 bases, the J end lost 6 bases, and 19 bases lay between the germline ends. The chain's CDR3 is CASSPPWGARDGYTF. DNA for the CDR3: TGTGCCAGCAGTCCCCCTTGGGGGGCGAGAGATGGCTACACCTTC.

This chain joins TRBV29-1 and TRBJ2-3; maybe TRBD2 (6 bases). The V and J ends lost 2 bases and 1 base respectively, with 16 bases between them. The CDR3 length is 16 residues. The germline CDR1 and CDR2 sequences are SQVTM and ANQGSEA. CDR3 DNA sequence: TGCAGCGTTGAAAACATCATTACGGGGGGCACAGATACGCAGTATTTT. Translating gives CSVENIITGGTDTQYF.

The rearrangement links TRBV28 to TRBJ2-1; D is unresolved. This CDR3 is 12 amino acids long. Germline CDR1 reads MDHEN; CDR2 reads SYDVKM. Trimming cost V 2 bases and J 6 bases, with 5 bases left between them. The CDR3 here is CASSLRFNEQFF. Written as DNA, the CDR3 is TGTGCCAGCAGTTTAAGATTCAATGAGCAGTTCTTC.

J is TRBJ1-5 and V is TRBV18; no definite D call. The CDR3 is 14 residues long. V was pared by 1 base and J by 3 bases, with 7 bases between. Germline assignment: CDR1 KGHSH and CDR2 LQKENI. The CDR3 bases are TGTGCCAGCTCACCACAGGGTATCAATCAGCCCCAGCATTTT. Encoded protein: CASSPQGINQPQHF.

The DNA for the CDR3 is TGTGCCAGCAGCCAAGAGCGAGGCAGGCCGGGTGCGTACTATGGCTACACCTTC. This codes for CASSQERGRPGAYYGYTF. The chain couples TRBV4-2 to TRBJ1-2; no clear D. CDR3 length: 18 amino acids. Germline values: CDR1 LGHNA, CDR2 YNFKEQ. V lost 0 bases and J lost 3, with 20 bases in between.

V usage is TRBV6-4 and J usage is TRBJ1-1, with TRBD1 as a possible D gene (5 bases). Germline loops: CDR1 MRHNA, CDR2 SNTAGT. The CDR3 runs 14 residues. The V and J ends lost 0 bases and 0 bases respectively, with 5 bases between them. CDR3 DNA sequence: TGTGCCAGCAGTGACTCGGGGCTGAACACTGAAGCTTTCTTT. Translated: CASSDSGLNTEAFF.

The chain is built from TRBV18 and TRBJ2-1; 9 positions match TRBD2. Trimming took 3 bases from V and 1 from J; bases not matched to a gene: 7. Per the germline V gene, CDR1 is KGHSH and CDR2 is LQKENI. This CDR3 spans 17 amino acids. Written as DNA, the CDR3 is TGTGCCAGCTCACCCCCTGTAGCGGGAGTTTCCTACAATGAGCAGTTCTTC. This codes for CASSPPVAGVSYNEQFF.

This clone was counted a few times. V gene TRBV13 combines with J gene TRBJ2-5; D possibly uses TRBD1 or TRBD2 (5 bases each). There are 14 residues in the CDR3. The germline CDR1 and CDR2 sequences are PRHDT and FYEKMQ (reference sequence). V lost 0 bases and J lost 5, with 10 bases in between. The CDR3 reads CASSLGGVDETQYF. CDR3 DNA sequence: TGTGCCAGCAGCTTAGGGGGGGTCGATGAGACCCAGTACTTC. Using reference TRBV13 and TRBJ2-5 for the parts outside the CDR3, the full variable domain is AAGVIQSPRHLIKEKRETATLKCYPIPRHDTVYWYQQGPGQDPQFLISFYEKMQSDKGSIPDRFSAQQFSDYHSELNMSSLELGDSALYFCASSLGGVDETQYFGPGTRLLVL.

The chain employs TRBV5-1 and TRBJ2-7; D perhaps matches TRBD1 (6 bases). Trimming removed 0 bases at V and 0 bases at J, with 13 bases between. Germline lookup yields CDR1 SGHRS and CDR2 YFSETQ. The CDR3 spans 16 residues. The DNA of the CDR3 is TGCGCCAGCAGCTTGGAAGGGGGTGGCAGCTCCTACGAGCAGTACTTC. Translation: CASSLEGGGSSYEQYF.

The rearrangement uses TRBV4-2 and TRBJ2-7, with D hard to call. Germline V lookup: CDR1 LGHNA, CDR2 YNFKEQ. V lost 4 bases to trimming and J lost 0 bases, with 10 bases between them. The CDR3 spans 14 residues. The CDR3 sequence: CASSPGGSSYEQYF. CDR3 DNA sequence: TGTGCCAGCAGCCCGGGCGGCAGCTCCTACGAGCAGTACTTC.

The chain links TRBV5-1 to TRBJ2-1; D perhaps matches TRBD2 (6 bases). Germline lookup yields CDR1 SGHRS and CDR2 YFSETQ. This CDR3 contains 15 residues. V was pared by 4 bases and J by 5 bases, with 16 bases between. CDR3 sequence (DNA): TGCGCCAGCAGCCGCGGACTACGAGACAACAATGAGCAGTTCTTC. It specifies CASSRGLRDNNEQFF.

The CDR3 sequence: CASWAGSYNEQFF. DNA for the CDR3: TGTGCCAGCTGGGCGGGTTCCTACAATGAGCAGTTCTTC. This chain links TRBV27 with TRBJ2-1; a weak D match, TRBD2 (5 bases). From germline, CDR1 is MNHEY and CDR2 SMNVEV (reference sequence). V was clipped by 8 bases and J by 1 base, with 9 bases between them. The CDR3 covers 13 residues.

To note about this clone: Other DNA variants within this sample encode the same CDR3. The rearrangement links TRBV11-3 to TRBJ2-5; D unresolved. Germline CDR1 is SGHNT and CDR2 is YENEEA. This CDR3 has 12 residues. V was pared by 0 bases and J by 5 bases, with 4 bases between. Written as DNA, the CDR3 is TGTGCCAGCAGCTTAGATCGTGAGACCCAGTACTTC. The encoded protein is CASSLDRETQYF.

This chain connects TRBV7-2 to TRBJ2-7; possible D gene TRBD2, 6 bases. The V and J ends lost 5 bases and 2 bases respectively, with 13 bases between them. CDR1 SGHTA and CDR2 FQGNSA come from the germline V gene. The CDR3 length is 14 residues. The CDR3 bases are TGTGCCAGCAGCCCCGGAGGGCCGACCTACGAGCAGTACTTC. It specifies CASSPGGPTYEQYF.

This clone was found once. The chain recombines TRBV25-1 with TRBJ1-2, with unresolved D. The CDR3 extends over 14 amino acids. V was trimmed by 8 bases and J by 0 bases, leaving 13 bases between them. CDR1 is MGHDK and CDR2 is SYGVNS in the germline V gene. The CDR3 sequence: CASPGRRTNYGYTF. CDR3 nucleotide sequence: TGTGCCAGCCCTGGCCGGCGGACTAACTATGGCTACACCTTC.

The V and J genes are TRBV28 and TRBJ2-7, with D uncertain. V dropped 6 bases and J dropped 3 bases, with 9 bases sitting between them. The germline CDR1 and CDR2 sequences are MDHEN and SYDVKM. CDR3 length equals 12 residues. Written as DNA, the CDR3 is TGTGCCAGCAGCCCCCAGTTCTACGAGCAGTACTTC. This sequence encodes CASSPQFYEQYF.

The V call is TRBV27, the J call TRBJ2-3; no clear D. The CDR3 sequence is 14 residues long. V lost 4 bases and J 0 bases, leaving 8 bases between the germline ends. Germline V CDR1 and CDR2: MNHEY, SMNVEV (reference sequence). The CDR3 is CASSYRISTDTQYF. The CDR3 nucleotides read TGTGCCAGCAGTTATAGAATTAGCACAGATACGCAGTATTTT.

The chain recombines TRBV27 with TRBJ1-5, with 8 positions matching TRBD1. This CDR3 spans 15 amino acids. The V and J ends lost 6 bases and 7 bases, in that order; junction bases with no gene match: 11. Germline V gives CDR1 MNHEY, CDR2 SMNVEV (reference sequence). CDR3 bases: TGTGCCAGCAGCCCGGAGACAGGGGCGGGACAGCCCCAGCATTTT. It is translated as CASSPETGAGQPQHF.

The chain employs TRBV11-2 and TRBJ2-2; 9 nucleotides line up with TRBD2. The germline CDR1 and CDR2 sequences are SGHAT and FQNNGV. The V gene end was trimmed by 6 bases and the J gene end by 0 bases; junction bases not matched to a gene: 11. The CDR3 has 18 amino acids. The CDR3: CASRPEGLAGPNTGELFF. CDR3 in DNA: TGTGCCAGCAGACCCGAGGGGCTAGCGGGACCGAACACCGGGGAGCTGTTTTTT.

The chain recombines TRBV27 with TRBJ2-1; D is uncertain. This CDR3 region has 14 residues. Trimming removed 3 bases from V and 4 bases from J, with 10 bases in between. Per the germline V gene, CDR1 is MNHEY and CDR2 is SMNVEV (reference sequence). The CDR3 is CASSFSVGYNEQFF. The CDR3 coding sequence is TGTGCCAGCAGTTTTTCGGTAGGTTACAATGAGCAGTTCTTC.

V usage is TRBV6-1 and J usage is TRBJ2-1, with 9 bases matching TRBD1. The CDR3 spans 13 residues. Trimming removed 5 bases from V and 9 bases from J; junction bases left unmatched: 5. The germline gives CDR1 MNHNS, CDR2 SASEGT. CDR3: CASSQQGASEQFF. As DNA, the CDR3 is TGTGCCAGCAGTCAACAGGGGGCTTCTGAGCAGTTCTTC.

Here the CDR3 reads CASSARLLANQRGNEQFF. The DNA of the CDR3 is TGTGCCAGCAGCGCAAGACTATTAGCGAACCAGCGCGGCAATGAGCAGTTCTTC. This chain links TRBV11-3 with TRBJ2-1, with D possibly TRBD2 on 5 matching bases. There are 18 residues in the CDR3. Trimming cost V 5 bases and J 6 bases, with 26 bases left between them. Germline CDR1 reads SGHNT; CDR2 reads YENEEA.